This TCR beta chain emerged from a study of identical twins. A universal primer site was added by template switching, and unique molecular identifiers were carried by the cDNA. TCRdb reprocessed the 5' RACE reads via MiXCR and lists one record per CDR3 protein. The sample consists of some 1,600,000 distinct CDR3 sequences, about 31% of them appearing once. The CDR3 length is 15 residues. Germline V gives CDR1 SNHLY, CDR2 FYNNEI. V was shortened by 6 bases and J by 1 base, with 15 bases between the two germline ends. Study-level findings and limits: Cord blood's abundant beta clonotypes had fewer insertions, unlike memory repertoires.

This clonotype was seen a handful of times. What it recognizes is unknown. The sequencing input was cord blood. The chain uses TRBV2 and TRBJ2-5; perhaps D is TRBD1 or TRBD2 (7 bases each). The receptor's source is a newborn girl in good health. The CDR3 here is CASREGAGAQETQYF. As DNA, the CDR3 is TGTGCCAGCAGAGAGGGGGCGGGGGCCCAAGAGACCCAGTACTTC. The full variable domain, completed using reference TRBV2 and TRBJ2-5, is EPEVTQTPSHQVTQMGQEVILRCVPISNHLYFYWYRQILGQKVEFLVSFYNNEISEKSEIFDDQFSVERPDGSNFTLKIRSTKLEDSAMYFCASREGAGAQETQYFGPGTRLLVL.